This T cell receptor (beta chain) was observed in a study of siplizumab effects on memory and regulatory T cells. The repertoire was sequenced with immunoSEQ multiplex PCR; TCRdb's copy has only in-frame clones and lacks some. The sample lists about 100,000 clones; 92% were seen once. This clone was counted between two and nine times. V was pared by 1 base and J by 2 bases, with 5 bases between. This CDR3 contains 13 residues. CDR1 and CDR2 (germline): SGHVS, FNYEAQ. This receptor was taken from a human donor in good health. The V call is TRBV7-6, the J call TRBJ1-2; D possibly corresponds to TRBD1 (5 bases). Sequences were obtained from Tregs sorted from blood. This CDR3 reads CASSLGQNYGYTF. The CDR3 nucleotides read TGTGCCAGCAGCTTAGGACAGAACTATGGCTACACCTTC.